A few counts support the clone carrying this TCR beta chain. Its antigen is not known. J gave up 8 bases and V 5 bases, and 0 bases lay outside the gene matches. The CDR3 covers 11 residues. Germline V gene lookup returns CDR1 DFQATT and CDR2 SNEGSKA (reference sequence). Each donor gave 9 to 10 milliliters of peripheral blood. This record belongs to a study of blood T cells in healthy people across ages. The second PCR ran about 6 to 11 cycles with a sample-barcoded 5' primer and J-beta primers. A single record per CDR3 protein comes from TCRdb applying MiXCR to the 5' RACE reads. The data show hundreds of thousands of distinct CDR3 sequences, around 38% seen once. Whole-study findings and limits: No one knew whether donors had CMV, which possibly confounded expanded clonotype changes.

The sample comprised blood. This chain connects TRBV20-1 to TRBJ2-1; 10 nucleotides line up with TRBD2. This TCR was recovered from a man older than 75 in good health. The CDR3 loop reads CSALAGDEQFF. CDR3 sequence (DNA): TGCAGTGCTCTAGCGGGGGATGAGCAGTTCTTC.